This T cell receptor (beta chain) is drawn from a study of T cell responses to AZD1222 COVID-19 vaccine. Study summary: Pooled in the analysis were second doses at about 4 or about 12 weeks.

General study findings and limits: Baseline seropositivity characterized only a handful of AZD1222 recipients.

This clone was picked up a small number of times. The antigen is unknown. Assay: immunoSEQ multiplex PCR; the TCRdb copy retains only in-frame clones and omits some. The data show over 100,000 clones, about 85% seen once. The source is an adult in good health. Sequences were derived from peripheral blood, sampled on day 0 of AZD1222 vaccination.

The CDR3 bases are TGTGCCTGGAGTGTAAGTTTTCTGGCGCCGGACGGCCACTCCTACGAGCAGTACTTC. Its protein is CAWSVSFLAPDGHSYEQYF. The V gene is TRBV30, the J gene TRBJ2-7; D is unresolved. Per the germline V gene, CDR1 is GTSNPN and CDR2 is SVGIG (reference sequence). This CDR3 is built from 19 residues. Trimming cost V 0 bases and J 0 bases, with 24 bases left between them.